The clone carrying this TCR beta chain was seen only a few times. The CDR3 runs 15 residues. With V trimmed by 5 bases and J by 6 bases, 10 bases remained unmatched. From germline, CDR1 is SGHDT and CDR2 YYEEEE. This sample was taken from a study of beta chain features in type 1 diabetes. As every portion of the isolated RNA was reverse transcribed, the sequencing read expressed TCRB transcripts. Clones were sequenced by immunoSEQ multiplex PCR, and TCRdb holds only the in-frame ones, with some missing. The profile covers 130,000 to 150,000 clones, with more than 9% appearing a single time and 1.3% taken by the ten largest.

The origin of this receptor is a young man in good health. The sample consisted of naive CD4+ T cells from blood. The genes are TRBV5-6 and TRBJ2-7; 11 bases match TRBD1. The DNA for the CDR3 is TGTGCCAGCAGTTACGGGACAGGGGGTGGGGTCGAGCAGTACTTC. Translation gives CASSYGTGGGVEQYF.